These 14 T cell receptor beta chains share one sample of origin, sequenced in a study of radiation and T cells in renal cell carcinoma. Sequencing was performed with immunoSEQ multiplex PCR; in TCRdb, only in-frame clones are kept and a portion is missing. Of about 78,000 clones in the sample, around 89% were seen once. Documented time point: blood 4 weeks post-SBRT, at nephrectomy. Documented treatment: 15 Gy SBRT to primary tumor, nephrectomy 4 weeks later. Material: blood, obtained from a patient whose treatment included radiotherapy and nephrectomy. These receptor sequences come from an older woman with renal cell carcinoma.

V usage is TRBV10-3 and J usage is TRBJ2-5; TRBD2 aligns across 9 bases. Germline V gene sequence: CDR1 ENHRY, CDR2 SYGVKD. Trimming cost V 0 bases and J 0 bases; bases outside gene matches: 11. This CDR3 has 19 amino acids. The CDR3 sequence is CAISESPGSGGSYQETQYF. In nucleotides, the CDR3 is TGTGCCATCAGTGAGTCTCCGGGTAGCGGGGGCTCGTACCAAGAGACCCAGTACTTC.

A remark on this clone: Other DNA sequences from this sample encode an identical CDR3 as well. This chain links TRBV5-1 with TRBJ1-3; possibly TRBD1 for D (5 bases). Germline V CDR1 and CDR2: SGHRS, YFSETQ. This CDR3 has 13 residues. The ends were cut back, 4 bases at V and 4 bases at J, with 9 bases in the middle. The CDR3 DNA sequence: TGCGCCAGCAGCCTAGGGACCGGAAACACCATATATTTT. Amino acids: CASSLGTGNTIYF. The variable domain in full, with the rest retrieved from reference TRBV5-1 and TRBJ1-3, is KAGVTQTPRYLIKTRGQQVTLSCSPISGHRSVSWYQQTPGQGLQFLFEYFSETQRNKGNFPGRFSGRQFSNSRSEMNVSTLELGDSALYLCASSLGTGNTIYFGEGSWLTVV.

The V gene is TRBV5-6, the J gene TRBJ2-5; D may match TRBD1 or TRBD2 (6 bases each). V was clipped by 5 bases and J by 3 bases, with 17 bases between them. This CDR3 contains 15 residues. Germline CDR1 SGHDT, CDR2 YYEEEE. CDR3 protein: CASSLGGRTKETQYF. DNA for the CDR3: TGTGCCAGCAGTTTAGGGGGGCGGACGAAAGAGACCCAGTACTTC. Complete variable domain (other parts from reference TRBV5-6 and TRBJ2-5): DAGVTQSPTHLIKTRGQQVTLRCSPKSGHDTVSWYQQALGQGPQFIFQYYEEEERQRGNFPDRFSGHQFPNYSSELNVNALLLGDSALYLCASSLGGRTKETQYFGPGTRLLVL.

The chain is built from TRBV19 and TRBJ2-7, with 8 bases identical to TRBD1. CDR1 LNHDA and CDR2 SQIVND come from the germline V gene (reference sequence). The junction had 4 bases not matched to a gene; V was cut back by 0 bases and J by 3 bases. This CDR3 region has 15 residues. The CDR3 reads CASSIDAGGIYEQYF. The DNA for the CDR3 is TGTGCCAGTAGTATAGATGCAGGGGGCATCTACGAGCAGTACTTC. The full variable domain, completed using reference TRBV19 and TRBJ2-7, is DGGITQSPKYLFRKEGQNVTLSCEQNLNHDAMYWYRQDPGQGLRLIYYSQIVNDFQKGDIAEGYSVSREKKESFPLTVTSAQKNPTAFYLCASSIDAGGIYEQYFGPGTRLTVT.

This clone was seen a single time. The J gene is TRBJ2-2, the V gene TRBV9, with unresolved D. V lost 3 bases and J lost 4, with 10 bases in between. Germline-derived CDR1 and CDR2 are SGDLS and YYNGEE. The CDR3 extends over 14 amino acids. CDR3 in amino acids: CASSGGRVTGELFF. The CDR3 coding sequence is TGTGCCAGCAGCGGAGGTCGGGTCACCGGGGAGCTGTTTTTT.

The J gene is TRBJ1-4, the V gene TRBV28; D remains unclear. Germline V gene lookup returns CDR1 MDHEN and CDR2 SYDVKM. Trimming pared 4 bases from V and 2 bases from J, leaving 11 bases between. This CDR3 is 15 amino acids long. The CDR3 here is CASSSKPPTNEKLFF. The CDR3 DNA reads as TGTGCCAGCAGTTCTAAACCCCCGACTAATGAAAAACTGTTTTTT.

A single count supports this clone. The chain links TRBV5-4 to TRBJ2-5, with 12 bases matching TRBD2. There are 16 residues in the CDR3. The germline CDR1 and CDR2 sequences are SGHNT and YYREEE (reference sequence). With V trimmed by 3 bases and J by 4 bases, 7 bases remained unmatched. The CDR3 region is CASSSRLAGERETQYF. The DNA for the CDR3 is TGTGCCAGCAGCTCTAGACTAGCGGGGGAGCGAGAGACCCAGTACTTC.

The genes are TRBV19 and TRBJ2-3, with unresolved D. CDR3 length: 12 residues. Germline CDR1 is LNHDA and CDR2 is SQIVND (reference sequence). V was clipped by 5 bases and J by 0 bases, with 3 bases between them. Here the CDR3 reads CASSYSTDTQYF. The CDR3 bases are TGTGCCAGTAGTTACAGCACAGATACGCAGTATTTT.

This clone occurred once. The CDR3 DNA reads TGCGCCAGCAGCCCGGGGCGGGACAACAATGAGCAGTTCTTC. Translating it yields CASSPGRDNNEQFF. The chain employs TRBV5-1 and TRBJ2-1; D possibly matches TRBD1 or TRBD2 (6 bases each). The germline V gene encodes CDR1 SGHRS and CDR2 YFSETQ. The ends were cut back, 4 bases at V and 5 bases at J, with 13 bases in the middle. The CDR3 is 14 amino acids. Complete variable domain (other parts from reference TRBV5-1 and TRBJ2-1): KAGVTQTPRYLIKTRGQQVTLSCSPISGHRSVSWYQQTPGQGLQFLFEYFSETQRNKGNFPGRFSGRQFSNSRSEMNVSTLELGDSALYLCASSPGRDNNEQFFGPGTRLTVL.

The chain employs TRBV23-1 and TRBJ1-1; maybe TRBD1 (6 bases). TRBV23-1 is reported as an ORF; its role is uncertain. V was shortened by 4 bases and J by 1 base, with 19 bases between the two germline ends. The CDR3 extends over 17 amino acids. DNA of the CDR3: TGCGCCAGCAGTCCCACAGAAAGACAGGTCGGGAACACTGAAGCTTTCTTT. This translates into CASSPTERQVGNTEAFF.

This chain joins TRBV10-1 and TRBJ2-3, with 9 bases that match TRBD1. Germline values: CDR1 WNHNN, CDR2 SYGVQD (reference sequence). Trimming removed 8 bases from V and 0 bases from J; junction bases left unmatched: 9. The CDR3 consists of 16 residues. As DNA, the CDR3 is TGCGCCAGCCGAAATTGGACAGGGGACAGCACAGATACGCAGTATTTT. Amino acid sequence: CASRNWTGDSTDTQYF.

The gene calls are TRBV4-2 and TRBJ2-7, with unresolved D. Germline CDR1 is LGHNA and CDR2 is YNFKEQ. Trimming shortened V by 0 bases and J by 2 bases, and 11 bases separated the two germline ends. CDR3 length equals 15 residues. CDR3 residues: CASSQDGWTTYEQYF. CDR3 DNA sequence: TGTGCCAGCAGCCAAGATGGTTGGACGACCTACGAGCAGTACTTC.

A few counts support this clone. This sequence joins TRBV28 and TRBJ1-2; tentatively, D is TRBD1 (5 bases). Trimming removed 5 bases from V and 4 bases from J, with 17 bases in between. The length of the CDR3 is 15 residues. Germline V gene data show CDR1 as MDHEN and CDR2 as SYDVKM. Here the CDR3 DNA reads TGTGCCAGCAGTCCCCCGGGGGGGGGATTCTATGGCTACACCTTC. Translating it yields CASSPPGGGFYGYTF.

This clone was found once. This chain links TRBV7-8 with TRBJ2-7; D is unresolved. Between the trimmed V and J ends, which lost 1 base and 3 bases, there was a span of 10 bases. In germline, CDR1 is SGHVS, CDR2 FQNEAQ. The CDR3 extends over 14 amino acids. This CDR3 is CASSLGQDIYEQYF. The CDR3 DNA follows: TGTGCCAGCAGCTTAGGGCAGGATATCTACGAGCAGTACTTC.